This T cell receptor beta chain comes out of a study of blood T cells in healthy people across ages. CDR3 size: 15 residues. Deletions cut 1 base from V and 7 bases from J, with 17 bases between. Germline V CDR1 and CDR2: SGHTA, FQGNSA. Alongside a J-beta primer mix, a sample-barcoded 5' primer served in a second PCR lasting roughly 7 to 11 cycles. TCRdb re-derived calls from the 5' RACE reads in MiXCR, one entry per CDR3 protein. The table shows approximately 900,000 distinct CDR3 sequences, with roughly 52% occurring only once. Sequencing was performed on blood. This TCR was sampled from a man between 25 and 39 years old in good health. The chain uses TRBV7-2 and TRBJ2-7, with a tentative D call TRBD2 (5 bases). CDR3 amino acids: CASSLVATNYNEQYF. In DNA, the CDR3 is TGTGCCAGCAGCTTAGTTGCGACTAACTACAATGAGCAGTACTTC.